This is a list of T cell receptor beta chains from one sample in a study of a mutant IDH1 vaccine in newly diagnosed glioma. Some clones are missing from TCRdb's copy, which holds only in-frame ones; the method was immunoSEQ multiplex PCR. The table lists some 38,000 clones, 60% to 85% of them singletons, with roughly 10% in the top ten. Which antigens these TCRs recognize remains unknown. The specimen was PBMCs, collected from a glioma patient whose treatment included an IDH1 peptide vaccine. The receptors derive from a man aged 40-49 years with glioma. The CDR3 runs from the conserved cysteine through the conserved F or W. Fields, in order: V gene, clone size, J gene, D gene, CDR3 protein, CDR3 DNA. D genes are given only for firm matches. Clone size appears in some rows only: once, few, many, or a class for an expanded clone.

V: TRBV6-6
size: NA
J: TRBJ1-1
D: NA
CDR3: CASRPAGINTEAFF
DNA: TGTGCCAGCCGGCCGGCCGGGATAAACACTGAAGCTTTCTTT

V: TRBV19
size: NA
J: TRBJ2-1
D: NA
CDR3: CASSIADSSYNEQFF
DNA: TGTGCCAGTAGTATTGCGGACAGCTCCTACAATGAGCAGTTCTTC

V: TRBV7-2
size: NA
J: TRBJ2-3
D: TRBD2
CDR3: CASSLDLAGGRTDTQYF
DNA: TGTGCCAGCAGCTTAGATCTAGCGGGAGGGCGCACAGATACGCAGTATTTT

V: TRBV30
size: NA
J: TRBJ1-5
D: NA
CDR3: CAWSLVGQPQHF
DNA: TGTGCCTGGAGCCTCGTAGGGCAGCCCCAGCATTTT

V: TRBV6-1
size: few
J: TRBJ1-6
D: NA
CDR3: CASIPTPYNSPLHF
DNA: TGTGCCAGCATCCCGACACCTTATAATTCACCCCTCCACTTT

V: TRBV9
size: NA
J: TRBJ2-1
D: NA
CDR3: CASTRDPLDEQFF
DNA: TGTGCCAGCACCCGGGACCCCCTGGACGAGCAGTTCTTC

V: TRBV10-3
size: NA
J: TRBJ2-1
D: TRBD2
CDR3: CATLAGDDHNEQFF
DNA: TGTGCCACCTTAGCGGGGGATGATCACAATGAGCAGTTCTTC

V: TRBV9
size: NA
J: TRBJ2-2
D: NA
CDR3: CASSTRGSTGELFF
DNA: TGTGCCAGCAGCACCCGGGGTAGCACCGGGGAGCTGTTTTTT

V: TRBV4-2
size: once
J: TRBJ2-5
D: NA
CDR3: CASSRPGSQETQYF
DNA: TGTGCCAGCAGCCGCCCAGGCAGCCAAGAGACCCAGTACTTC

V: TRBV15
size: NA
J: TRBJ1-1
D: NA
CDR3: CATSRDLRSNTEAFF
DNA: TGTGCCACCAGCAGAGATCTGCGGTCGAACACTGAAGCTTTCTTT

V: TRBV5-1
size: NA
J: TRBJ2-3
D: NA
CDR3: CASSLTEWGNTQYF
DNA: TGCGCCAGCAGCTTGACCGAATGGGGAAATACGCAGTATTTT

V: TRBV5-1
size: once
J: TRBJ2-2
D: NA
CDR3: CASSFSDGANTGELFF
DNA: TGCGCCAGCAGCTTTTCGGACGGCGCGAACACCGGGGAGCTGTTTTTT

V: TRBV10-2
size: NA
J: TRBJ2-1
D: NA
CDR3: CASSDTGISYNEQFF
DNA: TGCGCCAGCAGTGACACCGGGATCTCCTACAATGAGCAGTTCTTC

V: TRBV6-5
size: NA
J: TRBJ1-2
D: NA
CDR3: CASSYSGNYGYTF
DNA: TGTGCCAGCAGTTACTCGGGCAACTATGGCTACACCTTC

V: TRBV27
size: NA
J: TRBJ1-1
D: NA
CDR3: CASSPGGALEAFF
DNA: TGTGCCAGCAGTCCCGGGGGGGCGCTGGAGGCTTTCTTT

V: TRBV25-1
size: NA
J: TRBJ2-5
D: TRBD1
CDR3: CASSAERQGKETQYF
DNA: TGTGCCAGCAGTGCGGAGAGACAGGGTAAAGAGACCCAGTACTTC

V: TRBV6-6
size: NA
J: TRBJ2-1
D: TRBD1
CDR3: CASSYGQGPPGEQFF
DNA: TGTGCCAGCAGTTACGGACAGGGGCCTCCCGGTGAGCAGTTCTTC

V: TRBV27
size: NA
J: TRBJ2-5
D: TRBD2
CDR3: CASSITPPVEGLAGGGQETQYF
DNA: TGTGCCAGCAGCATAACCCCTCCGGTCGAGGGACTAGCGGGAGGGGGGCAAGAGACCCAGTACTTC

V: TRBV6-6
size: NA
J: TRBJ1-2
D: NA
CDR3: CASSGGRGFGNGYTF
DNA: TGTGCCAGCAGTGGAGGACGGGGCTTTGGTAATGGCTACACCTTC

V: TRBV5-8
size: NA
J: TRBJ2-3
D: NA
CDR3: CASSVGTQSFGDTQYF
DNA: TGTGCCAGCAGCGTCGGGACACAGAGCTTCGGAGATACGCAGTATTTT

V: TRBV11-2
size: NA
J: TRBJ2-3
D: NA
CDR3: CASSALRVGDTQYF
DNA: TGTGCCAGCAGCGCCCTGAGGGTGGGAGATACGCAGTATTTT